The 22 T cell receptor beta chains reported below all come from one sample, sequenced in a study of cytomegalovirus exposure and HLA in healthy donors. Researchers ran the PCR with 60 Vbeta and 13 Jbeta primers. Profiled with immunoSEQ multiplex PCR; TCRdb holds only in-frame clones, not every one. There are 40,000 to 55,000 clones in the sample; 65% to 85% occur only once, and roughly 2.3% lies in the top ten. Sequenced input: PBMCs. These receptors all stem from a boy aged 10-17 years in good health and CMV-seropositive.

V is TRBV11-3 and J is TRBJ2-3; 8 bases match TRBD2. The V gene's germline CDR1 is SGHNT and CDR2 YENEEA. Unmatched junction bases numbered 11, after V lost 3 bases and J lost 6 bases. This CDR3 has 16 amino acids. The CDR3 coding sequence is TGTGCCAGCAGCTTCTCTAGCGGGTCCCTGGCTGATACGCAGTATTTT. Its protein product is CASSFSSGSLADTQYF. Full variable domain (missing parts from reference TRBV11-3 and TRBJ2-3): EAGVVQSPRYKIIEKKQPVAFWCNPISGHNTLYWYLQNLGQGPELLIRYENEEAVDDSQLPKDRFSAERLKGVDSTLKIQPAELGDSAVYLCASSFSSGSLADTQYFGPGTRLTVL.

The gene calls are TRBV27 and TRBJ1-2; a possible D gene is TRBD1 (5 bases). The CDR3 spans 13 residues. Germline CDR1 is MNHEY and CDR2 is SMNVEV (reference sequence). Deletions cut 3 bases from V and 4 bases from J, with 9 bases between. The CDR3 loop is CASSFTGLYGYTF. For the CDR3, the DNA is TGTGCCAGCAGTTTCACAGGTCTCTATGGCTACACCTTC.

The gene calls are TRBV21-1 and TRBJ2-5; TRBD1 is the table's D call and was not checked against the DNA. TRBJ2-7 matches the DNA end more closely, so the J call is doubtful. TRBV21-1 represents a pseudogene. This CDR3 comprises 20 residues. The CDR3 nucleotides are TGTGCCAGCAGCAATCGTTCGAGGGGACAGGGGGCCCAAACTTCCTACGAGCAGTACTTC. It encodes CASSNRSRGQGAQTSYEQYF.

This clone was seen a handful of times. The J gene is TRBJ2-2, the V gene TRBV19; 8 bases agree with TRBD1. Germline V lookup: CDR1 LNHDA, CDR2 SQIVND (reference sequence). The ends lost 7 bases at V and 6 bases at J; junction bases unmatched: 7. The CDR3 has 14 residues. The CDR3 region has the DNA TGTGCCAGTACATTATTACAGGGGGCCGGGGAGCTGTTTTTT. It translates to CASTLLQGAGELFF.

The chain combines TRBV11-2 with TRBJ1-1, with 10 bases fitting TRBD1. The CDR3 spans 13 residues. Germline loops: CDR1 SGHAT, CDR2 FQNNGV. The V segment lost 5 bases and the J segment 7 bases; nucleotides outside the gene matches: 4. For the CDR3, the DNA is TGTGCCAGCAGCACTAGGACAGGGGGTGAAGCTTTCTTT. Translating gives CASSTRTGGEAFF.

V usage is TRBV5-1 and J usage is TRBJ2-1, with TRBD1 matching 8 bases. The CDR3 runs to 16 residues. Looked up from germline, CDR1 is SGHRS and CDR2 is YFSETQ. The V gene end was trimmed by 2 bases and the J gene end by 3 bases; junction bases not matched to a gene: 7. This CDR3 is CASSFQPGGYYNEQFF. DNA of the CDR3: TGCGCCAGCAGCTTCCAGCCAGGGGGCTACTACAATGAGCAGTTCTTC.

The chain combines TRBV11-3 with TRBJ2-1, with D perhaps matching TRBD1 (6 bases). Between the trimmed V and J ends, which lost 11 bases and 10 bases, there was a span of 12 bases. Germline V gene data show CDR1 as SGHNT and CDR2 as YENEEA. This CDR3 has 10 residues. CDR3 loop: CAGYRAEQFF. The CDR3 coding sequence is TGTGCCGGATACAGGGCCGAGCAGTTCTTC.

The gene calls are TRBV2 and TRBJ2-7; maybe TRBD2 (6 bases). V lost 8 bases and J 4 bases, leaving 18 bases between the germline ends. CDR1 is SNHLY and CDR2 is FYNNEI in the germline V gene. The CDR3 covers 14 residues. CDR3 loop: CASGGRLGSYEQYF. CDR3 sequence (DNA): TGTGCCAGCGGGGGTAGACTAGGGTCTTACGAGCAGTACTTC.

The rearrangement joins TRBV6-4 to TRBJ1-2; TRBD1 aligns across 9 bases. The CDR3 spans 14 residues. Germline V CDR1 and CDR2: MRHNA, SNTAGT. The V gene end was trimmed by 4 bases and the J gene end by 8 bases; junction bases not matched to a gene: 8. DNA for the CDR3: TGTGCCAGCAGTGCCACCGGGACAGGGTTCGGCTACACCTTC. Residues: CASSATGTGFGYTF.

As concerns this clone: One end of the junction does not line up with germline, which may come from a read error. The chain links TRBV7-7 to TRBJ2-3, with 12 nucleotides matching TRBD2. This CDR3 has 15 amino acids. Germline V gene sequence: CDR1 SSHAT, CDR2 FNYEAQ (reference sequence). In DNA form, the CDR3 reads TGTGCTAGCAGCCCACTAGCGGGAGGAATAGATACGCAGTATTTT. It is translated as CASSPLAGGIDTQYF. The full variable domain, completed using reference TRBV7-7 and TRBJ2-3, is GAGVSQSPRYKVTKRGQDVTLRCDPISSHATLYWYQQALGQGPEFLTYFNYEAQPDKSGLPSDRFSAERPEGSISTLTIQRTEQRDSAMYRCASSPLAGGIDTQYFGPGTRLTVL.

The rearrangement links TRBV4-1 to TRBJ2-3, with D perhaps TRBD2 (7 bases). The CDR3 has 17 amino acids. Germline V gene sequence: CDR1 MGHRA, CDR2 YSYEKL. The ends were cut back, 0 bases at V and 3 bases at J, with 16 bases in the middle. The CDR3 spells CASSQDLGGGLTDTQYF. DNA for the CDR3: TGCGCCAGCAGCCAAGATTTGGGGGGGGGCCTGACAGATACGCAGTATTTT.

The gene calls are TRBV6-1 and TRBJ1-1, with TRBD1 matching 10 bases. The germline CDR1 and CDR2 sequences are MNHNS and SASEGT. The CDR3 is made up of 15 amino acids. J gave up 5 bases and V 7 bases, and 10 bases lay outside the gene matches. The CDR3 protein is CASTRGRGQGTEAFF. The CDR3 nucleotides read TGTGCCAGCACCCGTGGCCGGGGACAGGGGACTGAAGCTTTCTTT.

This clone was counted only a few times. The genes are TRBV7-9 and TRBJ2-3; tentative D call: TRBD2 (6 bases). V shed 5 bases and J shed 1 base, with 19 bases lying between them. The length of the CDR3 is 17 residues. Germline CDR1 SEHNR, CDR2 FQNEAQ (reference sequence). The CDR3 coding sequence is TGTGCCAGCAGCCCCCCCTCGGGGGAGATGGGCACAGATACGCAGTATTTT. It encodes CASSPPSGEMGTDTQYF.

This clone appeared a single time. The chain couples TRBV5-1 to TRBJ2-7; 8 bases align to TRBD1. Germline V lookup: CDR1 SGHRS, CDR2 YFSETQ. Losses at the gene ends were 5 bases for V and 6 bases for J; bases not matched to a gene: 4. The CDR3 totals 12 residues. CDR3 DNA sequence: TGCGCCAGCAGGCTACAGGGGGGCGAGCAGTACTTC. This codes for CASRLQGGEQYF.

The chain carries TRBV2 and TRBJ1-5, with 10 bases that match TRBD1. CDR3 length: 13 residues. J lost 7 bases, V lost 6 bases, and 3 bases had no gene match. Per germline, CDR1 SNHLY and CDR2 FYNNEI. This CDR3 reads CASRGQGTQPQHF. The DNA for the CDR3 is TGTGCCAGCAGGGGACAGGGGACACAGCCCCAGCATTTT. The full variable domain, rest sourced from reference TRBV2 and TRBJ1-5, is EPEVTQTPSHQVTQMGQEVILRCVPISNHLYFYWYRQILGQKVEFLVSFYNNEISEKSEIFDDQFSVERPDGSNFTLKIRSTKLEDSAMYFCASRGQGTQPQHFGDGTRLSIL.

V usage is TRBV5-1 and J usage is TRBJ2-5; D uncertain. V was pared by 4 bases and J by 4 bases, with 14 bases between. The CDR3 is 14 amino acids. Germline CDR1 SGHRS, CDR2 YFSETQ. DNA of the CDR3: TGCGCCAGCAGCCCGCAGATGATTGGAGAGACCCAGTACTTC. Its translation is CASSPQMIGETQYF.

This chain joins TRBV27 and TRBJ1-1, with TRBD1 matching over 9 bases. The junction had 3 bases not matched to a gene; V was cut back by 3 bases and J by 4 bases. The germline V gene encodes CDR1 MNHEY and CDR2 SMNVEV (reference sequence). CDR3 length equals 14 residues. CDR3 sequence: CASSLGGQGTEAFF. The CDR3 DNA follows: TGTGCCAGCAGTTTGGGGGGACAGGGCACTGAAGCTTTCTTT.

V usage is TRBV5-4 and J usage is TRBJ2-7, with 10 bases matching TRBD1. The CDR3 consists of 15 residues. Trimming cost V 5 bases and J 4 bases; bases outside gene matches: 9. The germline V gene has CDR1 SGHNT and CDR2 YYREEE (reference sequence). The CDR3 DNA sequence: TGTGCCAGCAGTTCAGGACAGGGGGAAGCGTACGAGCAGTACTTC. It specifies CASSSGQGEAYEQYF.

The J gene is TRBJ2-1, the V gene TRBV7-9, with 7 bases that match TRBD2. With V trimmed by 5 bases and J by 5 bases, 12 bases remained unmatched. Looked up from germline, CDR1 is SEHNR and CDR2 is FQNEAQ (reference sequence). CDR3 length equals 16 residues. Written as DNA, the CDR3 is TGTGCCAGCAGCCTCTTGGGGCGGGGGACCAACAATGAGCAGTTCTTC. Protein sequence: CASSLLGRGTNNEQFF.

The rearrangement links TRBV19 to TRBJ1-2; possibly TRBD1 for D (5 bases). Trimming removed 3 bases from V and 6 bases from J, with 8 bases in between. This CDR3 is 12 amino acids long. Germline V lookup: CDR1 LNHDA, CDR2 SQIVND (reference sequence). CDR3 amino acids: CASSMRDHGYTF. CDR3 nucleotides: TGTGCCAGTAGTATGCGGGACCATGGCTACACCTTC.

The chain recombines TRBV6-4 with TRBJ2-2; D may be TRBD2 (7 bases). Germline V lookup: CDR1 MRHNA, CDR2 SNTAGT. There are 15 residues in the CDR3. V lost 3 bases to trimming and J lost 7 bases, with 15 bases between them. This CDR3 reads CASSDRGGGGGELFF. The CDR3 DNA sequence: TGTGCCAGCAGTGATCGCGGGGGAGGGGGCGGGGAGCTGTTTTTT.

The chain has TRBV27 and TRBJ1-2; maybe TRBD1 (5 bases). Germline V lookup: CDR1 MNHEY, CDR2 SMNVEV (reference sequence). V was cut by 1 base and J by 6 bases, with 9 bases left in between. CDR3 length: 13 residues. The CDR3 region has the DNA TGTGCCAGCAGTTTATACAGGAACAATGGCTACACCTTC. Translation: CASSLYRNNGYTF.